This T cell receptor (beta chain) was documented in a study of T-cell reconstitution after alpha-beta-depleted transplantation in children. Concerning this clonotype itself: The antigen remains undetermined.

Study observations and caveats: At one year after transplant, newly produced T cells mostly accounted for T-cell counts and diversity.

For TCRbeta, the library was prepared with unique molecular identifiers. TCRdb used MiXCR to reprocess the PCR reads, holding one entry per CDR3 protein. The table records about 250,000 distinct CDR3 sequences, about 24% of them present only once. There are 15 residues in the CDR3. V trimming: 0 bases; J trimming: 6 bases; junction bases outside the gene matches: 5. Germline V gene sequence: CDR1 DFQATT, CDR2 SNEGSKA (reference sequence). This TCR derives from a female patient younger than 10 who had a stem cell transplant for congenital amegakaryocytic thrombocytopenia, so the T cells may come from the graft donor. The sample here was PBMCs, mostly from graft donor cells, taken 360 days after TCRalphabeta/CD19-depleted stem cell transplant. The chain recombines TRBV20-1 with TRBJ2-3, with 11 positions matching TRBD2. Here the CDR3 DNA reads TGCAGTGCTAGAGAGGCTAGCGGGGGGTCGGATACGCAGTATTTT. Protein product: CSAREASGGSDTQYF.